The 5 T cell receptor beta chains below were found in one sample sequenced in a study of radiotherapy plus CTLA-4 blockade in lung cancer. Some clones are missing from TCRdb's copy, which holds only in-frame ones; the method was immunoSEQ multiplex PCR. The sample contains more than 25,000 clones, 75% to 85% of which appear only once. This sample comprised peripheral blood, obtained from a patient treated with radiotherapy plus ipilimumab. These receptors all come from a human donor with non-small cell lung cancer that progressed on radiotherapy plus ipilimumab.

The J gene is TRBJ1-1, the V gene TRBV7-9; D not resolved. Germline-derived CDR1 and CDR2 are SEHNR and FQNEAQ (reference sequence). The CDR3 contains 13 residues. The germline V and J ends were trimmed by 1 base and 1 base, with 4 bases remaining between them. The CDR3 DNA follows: TGTGCCAGCAGCTTAGGAGAGAACACTGAAGCTTTCTTT. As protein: CASSLGENTEAFF.

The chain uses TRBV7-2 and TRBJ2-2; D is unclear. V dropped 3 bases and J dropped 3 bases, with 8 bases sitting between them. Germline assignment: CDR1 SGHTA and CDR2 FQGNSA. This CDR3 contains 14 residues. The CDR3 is CASSLGIYTGELFF. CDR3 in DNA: TGTGCCAGCAGCTTGGGGATCTACACCGGGGAGCTGTTTTTT. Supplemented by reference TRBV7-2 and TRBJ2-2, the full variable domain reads GAGVSQSPSNKVTEKGKDVELRCDPISGHTALYWYRQSLGQGLEFLIYFQGNSAPDKSGLPSDRFSAERTGGSVSTLTIQRTQQEDSAVYLCASSLGIYTGELFFGEGSRLTVL.

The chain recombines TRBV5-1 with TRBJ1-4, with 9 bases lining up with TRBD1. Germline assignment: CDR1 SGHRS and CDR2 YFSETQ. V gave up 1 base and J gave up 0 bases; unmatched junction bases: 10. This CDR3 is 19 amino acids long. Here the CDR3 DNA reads TGCGCCAGCAGCTTGAGTATGGGGACAGGGAAAGCAACTAATGAAAAACTGTTTTTT. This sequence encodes CASSLSMGTGKATNEKLFF.

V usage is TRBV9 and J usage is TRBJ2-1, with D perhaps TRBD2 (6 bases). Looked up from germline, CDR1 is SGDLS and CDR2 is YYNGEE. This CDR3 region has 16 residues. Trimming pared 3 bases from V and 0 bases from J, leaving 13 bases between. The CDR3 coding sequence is TGTGCCAGCAGCGAAGGCGGGGACCCCTCCTACAATGAGCAGTTCTTC. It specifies CASSEGGDPSYNEQFF. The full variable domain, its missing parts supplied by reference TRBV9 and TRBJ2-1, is DSGVTQTPKHLITATGQRVTLRCSPRSGDLSVYWYQQSLDQGLQFLIQYYNGEERAKGNILERFSAQQFPDLHSELNLSSLELGDSALYFCASSEGGDPSYNEQFFGPGTRLTVL.

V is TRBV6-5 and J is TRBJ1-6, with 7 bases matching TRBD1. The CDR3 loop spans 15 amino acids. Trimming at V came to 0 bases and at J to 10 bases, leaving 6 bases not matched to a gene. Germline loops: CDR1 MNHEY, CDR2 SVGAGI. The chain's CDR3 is CASSYSGQTYSPLHF. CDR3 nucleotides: TGTGCCAGCAGTTACTCGGGACAGACTTACTCACCCCTCCACTTT.